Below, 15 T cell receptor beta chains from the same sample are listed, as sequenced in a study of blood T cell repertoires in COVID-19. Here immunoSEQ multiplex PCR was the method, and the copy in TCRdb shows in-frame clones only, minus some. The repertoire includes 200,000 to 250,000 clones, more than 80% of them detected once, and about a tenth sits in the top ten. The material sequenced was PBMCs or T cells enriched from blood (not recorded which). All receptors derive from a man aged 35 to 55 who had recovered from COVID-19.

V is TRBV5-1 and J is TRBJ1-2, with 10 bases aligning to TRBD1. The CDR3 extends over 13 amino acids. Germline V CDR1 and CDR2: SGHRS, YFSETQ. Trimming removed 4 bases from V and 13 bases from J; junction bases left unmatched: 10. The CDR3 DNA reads TGCGCCAGCAGCGGTGACAGGGGGCGAGTTGGCACCTTC. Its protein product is CASSGDRGRVGTF.

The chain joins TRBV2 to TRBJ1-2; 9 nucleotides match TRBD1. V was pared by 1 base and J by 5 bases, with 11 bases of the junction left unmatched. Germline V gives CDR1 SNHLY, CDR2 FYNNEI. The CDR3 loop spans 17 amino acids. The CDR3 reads CASSEVGTGYPQYGYTF. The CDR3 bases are TGTGCCAGCAGTGAAGTGGGGACAGGGTATCCCCAGTATGGCTACACCTTC.

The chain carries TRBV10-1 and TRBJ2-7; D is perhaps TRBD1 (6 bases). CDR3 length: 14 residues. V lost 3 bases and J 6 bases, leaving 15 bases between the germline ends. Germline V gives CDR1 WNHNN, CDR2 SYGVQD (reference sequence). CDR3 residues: CASSESTGFFEQYF. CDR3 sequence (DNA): TGCGCCAGCAGTGAATCTACAGGGTTTTTCGAGCAGTACTTC.

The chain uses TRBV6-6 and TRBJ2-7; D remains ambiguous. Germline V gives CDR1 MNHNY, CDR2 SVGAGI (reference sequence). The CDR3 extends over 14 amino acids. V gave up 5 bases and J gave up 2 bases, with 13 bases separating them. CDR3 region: CASSGPGETYEQYF. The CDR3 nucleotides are TGTGCCAGCAGTGGCCCCGGAGAGACCTACGAGCAGTACTTC.

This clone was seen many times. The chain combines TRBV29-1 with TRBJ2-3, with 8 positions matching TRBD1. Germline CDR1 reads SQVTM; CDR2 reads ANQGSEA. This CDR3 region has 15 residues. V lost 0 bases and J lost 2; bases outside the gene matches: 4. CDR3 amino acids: CSVEDETGVTDTQYF. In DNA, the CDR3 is TGCAGCGTTGAAGATGAGACAGGGGTCACAGATACGCAGTATTTT.

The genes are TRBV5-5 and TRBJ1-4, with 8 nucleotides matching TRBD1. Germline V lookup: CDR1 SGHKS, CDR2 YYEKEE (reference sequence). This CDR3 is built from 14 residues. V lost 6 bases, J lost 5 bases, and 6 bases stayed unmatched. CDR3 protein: CASNLRGHNEKLFF. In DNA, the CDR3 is TGTGCCAGCAACCTCAGGGGGCACAATGAAAAACTGTTTTTT.

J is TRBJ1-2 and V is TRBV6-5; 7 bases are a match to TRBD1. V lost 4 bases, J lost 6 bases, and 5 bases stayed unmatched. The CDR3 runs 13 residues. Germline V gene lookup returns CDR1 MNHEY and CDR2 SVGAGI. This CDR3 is CASSLQGPDGYTF. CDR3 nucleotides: TGTGCCAGCAGTTTACAGGGGCCAGATGGCTACACCTTC.

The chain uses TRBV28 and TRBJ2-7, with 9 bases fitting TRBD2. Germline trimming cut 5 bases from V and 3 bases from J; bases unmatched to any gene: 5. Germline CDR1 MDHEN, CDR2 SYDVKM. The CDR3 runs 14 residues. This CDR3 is CASSHLAGVYEQYF. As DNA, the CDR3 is TGTGCCAGCAGTCATTTAGCGGGAGTCTACGAGCAGTACTTC.

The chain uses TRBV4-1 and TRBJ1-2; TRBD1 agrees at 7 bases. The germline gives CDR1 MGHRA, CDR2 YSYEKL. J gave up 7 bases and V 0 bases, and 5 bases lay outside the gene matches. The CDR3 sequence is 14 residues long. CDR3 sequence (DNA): TGCGCCAGCAGCCAAGAAGGCAGGGGGTTTGGCTACACCTTC. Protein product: CASSQEGRGFGYTF.

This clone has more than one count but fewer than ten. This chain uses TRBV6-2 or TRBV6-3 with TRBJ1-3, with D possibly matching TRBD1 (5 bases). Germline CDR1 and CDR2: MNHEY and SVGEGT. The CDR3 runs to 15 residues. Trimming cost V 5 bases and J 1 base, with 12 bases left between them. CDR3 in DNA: TGTGCCAGCAGTCGCTCTGACAGTTCTGGAAACACCATATATTTT. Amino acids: CASSRSDSSGNTIYF.

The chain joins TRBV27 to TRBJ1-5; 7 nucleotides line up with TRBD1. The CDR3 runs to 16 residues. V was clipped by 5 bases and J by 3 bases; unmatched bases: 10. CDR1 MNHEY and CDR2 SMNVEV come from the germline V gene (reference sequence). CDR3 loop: CASSPYPGQNNQPQHF. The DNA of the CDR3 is TGTGCCAGCAGTCCCTATCCGGGACAGAACAATCAGCCCCAGCATTTT.

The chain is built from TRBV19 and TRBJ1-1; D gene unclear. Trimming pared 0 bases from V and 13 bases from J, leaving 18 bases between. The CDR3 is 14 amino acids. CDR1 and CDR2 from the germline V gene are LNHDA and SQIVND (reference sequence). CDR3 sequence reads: CASSIDTELTPDFF. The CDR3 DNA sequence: TGTGCCAGTAGTATAGACACGGAGCTAACACCGGATTTCTTT.

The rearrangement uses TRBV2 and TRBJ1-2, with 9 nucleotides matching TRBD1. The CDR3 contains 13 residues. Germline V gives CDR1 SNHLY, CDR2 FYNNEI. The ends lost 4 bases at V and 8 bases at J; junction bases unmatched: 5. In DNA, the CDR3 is TGTGCCAGCAGTGTAGACAGGGGGGACGGCTACACCTTC. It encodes CASSVDRGDGYTF. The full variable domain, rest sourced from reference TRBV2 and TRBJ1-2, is EPEVTQTPSHQVTQMGQEVILRCVPISNHLYFYWYRQILGQKVEFLVSFYNNEISEKSEIFDDQFSVERPDGSNFTLKIRSTKLEDSAMYFCASSVDRGDGYTFGSGTRLTVV.

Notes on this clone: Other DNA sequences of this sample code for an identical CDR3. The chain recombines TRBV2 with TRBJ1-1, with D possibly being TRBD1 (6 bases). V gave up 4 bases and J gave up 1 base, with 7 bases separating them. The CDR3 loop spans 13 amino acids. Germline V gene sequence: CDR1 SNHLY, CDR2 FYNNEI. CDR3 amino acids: CASSARGNTEAFF. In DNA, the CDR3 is TGTGCCAGCAGTGCCAGGGGGAACACTGAAGCTTTCTTT.

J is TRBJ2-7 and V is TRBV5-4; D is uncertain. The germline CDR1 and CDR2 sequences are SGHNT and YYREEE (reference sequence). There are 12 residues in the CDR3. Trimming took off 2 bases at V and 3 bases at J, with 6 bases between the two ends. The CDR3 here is CASSFPGYEQYF. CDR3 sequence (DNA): TGTGCCAGCAGCTTCCCAGGCTACGAGCAGTACTTC.